A single sample gave rise to the 16 T cell receptor beta chains below, sequenced in a study of T cells in Graves' hyperthyroidism and ophthalmopathy. Researchers amplified the TCR beta CDR3 regions from RNA transcripts. The study used the HTBI primer set for a first-round RT-PCR of the TCR CDR3. TCRdb ran MiXCR on the multiplex PCR reads and lists one entry per CDR3 protein. The repertoire holds approximately 600,000 distinct CDR3 sequences, with 15% to 20% as singletons. Material for sequencing was blood. The source is a woman under 40 with Graves' hyperthyroidism.

The table lists this clonotype with many counts. The chain links TRBV10-3 to TRBJ2-7; 7 bases map to TRBD2. With V trimmed by 10 bases and J by 2 bases, 11 bases remained unmatched. This CDR3 has 14 amino acids. Germline V gene lookup returns CDR1 ENHRY and CDR2 SYGVKD. CDR3 residues: CATRSSSGPYEQYF. The CDR3 region has the DNA TGTGCCACCCGGTCTTCTAGCGGACCCTACGAGCAGTACTTC.

The chain joins TRBV28 to TRBJ1-6; possible D gene TRBD1, 6 bases. Per the germline V gene, CDR1 is MDHEN and CDR2 is SYDVKM. This CDR3 is 13 amino acids long. Trimming removed 10 bases from V and 7 bases from J, with 14 bases in between. The CDR3 DNA reads as TGTGCCACCGGGGGGGCTCTGAATTCACCCCTCCACTTT. Encoded protein: CATGGALNSPLHF.

As concerns this clonotype: A clone one base away is much larger, so this may be a read error. V is TRBV7-9 and J is TRBJ2-7; the D is unclear. CDR1 SEHNR and CDR2 FQNEAQ come from the germline V gene (reference sequence). The CDR3 consists of 17 residues. The CDR3 region has the DNA TGTGCCAGCAGCTTAGAAAGCAGGCTTTTGACGCCCTACGCGCAGTACTTC. It yields the protein CASSLESRLLTPYAQYF.

In this sample, this clonotype turned up many times. The rearrangement joins TRBV27 to TRBJ2-7, with TRBD1 matching 10 bases. V was clipped by 4 bases and J by 5 bases; unmatched bases: 2. CDR3 size: 13 residues. From germline, CDR1 is MNHEY and CDR2 SMNVEV (reference sequence). CDR3 sequence reads: CASSWDRGHEQYF. As DNA, the CDR3 is TGTGCCAGCAGTTGGGACAGGGGCCACGAGCAGTACTTC.

Details on this clonotype: The germline gene is not matched at one end of the junction; a read error may be the cause. The V gene is TRBV29-1, the J gene TRBJ2-4; D may be TRBD1 (5 bases). Germline CDR1 reads SQVTM; CDR2 reads ANQGSEA. The CDR3 is 13 amino acids. CDR3 amino acids: CSAVRVGKDIQYF. The CDR3 DNA reads TGCAGCGCGGTCAGGGTAGGCAAAGACATTCAGTACTTC.

This clonotype was seen a few times. V gene TRBV28 combines with J gene TRBJ2-3, with TRBD2 as a possible D gene (5 bases). With 4 bases removed from V and 14 bases from J, the gap between germline ends came to 13 bases. This CDR3 spans 11 amino acids. CDR1 is MDHEN and CDR2 is SYDVKM in the germline V gene. The CDR3 loop is CASSSTTRRYF. CDR3 nucleotides: TGTGCCAGCAGTTCGACTACACGACGGTATTTT.

The chain carries TRBV7-9 and TRBJ1-2; D unresolved. Trimming stripped 1 base from V and 6 bases from J, with 12 bases between. The CDR3 loop spans 14 amino acids. Germline V CDR1 and CDR2: SEHNR, FQNEAQ (reference sequence). The CDR3 bases are TGTGCCAGCAGCTTAGGGTATTCGGGGAATGGCTACACCTTC. Translation gives CASSLGYSGNGYTF.

Here the CDR3 reads CASSDYLAGGSGEQFF. The CDR3 bases are TGTGCCAGCAGTGACTATCTGGCGGGAGGGTCGGGCGAGCAGTTCTTC. The rearrangement uses TRBV6-1 and TRBJ2-1; 9 bases align to TRBD2. The CDR3 length is 16 residues. V shed 3 bases and J 10 bases; nucleotides not matched to a gene: 13. Germline CDR1 reads MNHNS; CDR2 reads SASEGT.

This sequence joins TRBV2 and TRBJ1-3, with D possibly being TRBD1 (6 bases). The germline V and J ends were trimmed by 10 bases and 7 bases, with 20 bases remaining between them. Germline V lookup: CDR1 SNHLY, CDR2 FYNNEI. The length of the CDR3 is 14 residues. The CDR3 sequence is CANKFSGDRNTIYF. The CDR3, as DNA: TGTGCCAACAAGTTTTCAGGGGATAGGAACACCATATATTTT. The full variable domain, completed using reference TRBV2 and TRBJ1-3, is EPEVTQTPSHQVTQMGQEVILRCVPISNHLYFYWYRQILGQKVEFLVSFYNNEISEKSEIFDDQFSVERPDGSNFTLKIRSTKLEDSAMYFCANKFSGDRNTIYFGEGSWLTVV.

Only a few counts were recorded for this clonotype. The chain carries TRBV6-1 and TRBJ2-7; 7 bases line up with TRBD1. This CDR3 region has 16 residues. Germline CDR1 and CDR2: MNHNS and SASEGT. J lost 3 bases, V lost 5 bases, and 13 bases had no gene match. The CDR3 region has the DNA TGTGCCAGCAGTCTCCGGGCAGGGACAGACCTCTACGAGCAGTACTTC. Its translation: CASSLRAGTDLYEQYF.

Concerning this clonotype itself: One end of the junction does not line up with germline, which may come from a read error. The chain has TRBV20-1 and TRBJ1-1; 7 bases match TRBD1. The length of the CDR3 is 13 residues. CDR1 is DFQATT, CDR2 SNEGSKA, per germline (reference sequence). The CDR3: CGASQGQYTEAFF. Here the CDR3 DNA reads TGCGGTGCTAGCCAGGGACAGTATACTGAAGCTTTCTTT.

The chain combines TRBV5-1 with TRBJ1-2; TRBD1 aligns across 10 bases. Trimming took 3 bases from V and 2 from J; bases not matched to a gene: 4. Germline V lookup: CDR1 SGHRS, CDR2 YFSETQ. The CDR3 extends over 15 amino acids. CDR3 sequence: CASSSGQGSNYGYTF. CDR3 DNA sequence: TGCGCCAGCAGCTCGGGACAGGGGTCGAACTATGGCTACACCTTC.

This clonotype was found a few times. The genes are TRBV18 and TRBJ2-2; 8 positions agree with TRBD2. V lost 1 base to trimming and J lost 7 bases; unmatched junction nucleotides: 8. This CDR3 is built from 16 residues. Germline CDR1 reads KGHSH; CDR2 reads LQKENI. The CDR3 DNA reads as TGTGCCAGCTCACCACAAGCGGGAGACCCTAGCGGGGAGCTGTTTTTT. Protein sequence: CASSPQAGDPSGELFF.

This clonotype came up many times. V usage is TRBV5-1 and J usage is TRBJ2-3; 7 bases are shared with TRBD2. V lost 4 bases and J lost 1; bases outside the gene matches: 6. There are 15 residues in the CDR3. Germline values: CDR1 SGHRS, CDR2 YFSETQ. CDR3 DNA: TGCGCCAGCAGCCCAATTGCGGGAGGCACAGATACGCAGTATTTT. Translated, it gives CASSPIAGGTDTQYF. The full variable domain, completed using reference TRBV5-1 and TRBJ2-3, is KAGVTQTPRYLIKTRGQQVTLSCSPISGHRSVSWYQQTPGQGLQFLFEYFSETQRNKGNFPGRFSGRQFSNSRSEMNVSTLELGDSALYLCASSPIAGGTDTQYFGPGTRLTVL.

This clonotype was seen at least ten times. CDR3 nucleotides: TGTGCCAGCAGTTTTCGGGGGCGCGGAACCGGGGAGCTGTTTTTT. Amino acids: CASSFRGRGTGELFF. The chain combines TRBV28 with TRBJ2-2; the D gene could be TRBD1 or TRBD2 (6 bases each). Germline CDR1 reads MDHEN; CDR2 reads SYDVKM. This CDR3 is 15 amino acids long. Trimming shortened V by 3 bases and J by 5 bases, and 13 bases separated the two germline ends.

This chain links TRBV7-2 with TRBJ2-1; 7 positions match TRBD2. Germline V gene lookup returns CDR1 SGHTA and CDR2 FQGNSA. J gave up 5 bases and V 6 bases, and 22 bases lay outside the gene matches. CDR3 length: 19 amino acids. The CDR3 sequence is CASRRGGPARGVFHNEQFF. CDR3 bases: TGTGCCAGCAGGAGGGGCGGGCCCGCCCGGGGGGTTTTCCACAATGAGCAGTTCTTC.